This T cell receptor beta chain is from a study of shared clonotypes between healthy human individuals. Overall study findings and caveats: Shared across four donors were about 4.8% of the naive CD4 clonotypes.

This CDR3 contains 14 residues. The V gene's germline CDR1 is SGHRS and CDR2 YFSETQ. V shed 2 bases and J 6 bases; nucleotides not matched to a gene: 6. For this clone: Its specificity is not known.

The naive CD8 subset, CD45RO-negative cells positively selected for CCR7, excluded terminally differentiated effector memory CD45RA+ cells. The genomic DNA of each subset was split evenly across several immunoSEQ plates. Some 27,000 T cell genomes, or roughly 180 ng DNA, went into the sorted-subset replicate PCRs. Authors' methods: Filtering differed since immunoSEQ provided only junctions, with no quality scores. TCRdb's copy holds only in-frame clones and misses some; the assay was immunoSEQ multiplex PCR. V and J calls and clone size follow that table, whereas D and trimming were derived from the DNA. In the table there are approximately 2,200,000 clones, about 93% of which are singletons.

The sequencing sample was made of naive CD8+ T cells from PBMCs. The TCR was taken from a young man in good health. Some clones in this sample may be carry-over from other donors' samples. The gene calls are TRBV5-1 and TRBJ2-7; 9 bases agree with TRBD2. CDR3 in DNA: TGCGCCAGCAGCTTTGAGCGGGAGGTGAGCGAGCAGTACTTC. It encodes CASSFEREVSEQYF.